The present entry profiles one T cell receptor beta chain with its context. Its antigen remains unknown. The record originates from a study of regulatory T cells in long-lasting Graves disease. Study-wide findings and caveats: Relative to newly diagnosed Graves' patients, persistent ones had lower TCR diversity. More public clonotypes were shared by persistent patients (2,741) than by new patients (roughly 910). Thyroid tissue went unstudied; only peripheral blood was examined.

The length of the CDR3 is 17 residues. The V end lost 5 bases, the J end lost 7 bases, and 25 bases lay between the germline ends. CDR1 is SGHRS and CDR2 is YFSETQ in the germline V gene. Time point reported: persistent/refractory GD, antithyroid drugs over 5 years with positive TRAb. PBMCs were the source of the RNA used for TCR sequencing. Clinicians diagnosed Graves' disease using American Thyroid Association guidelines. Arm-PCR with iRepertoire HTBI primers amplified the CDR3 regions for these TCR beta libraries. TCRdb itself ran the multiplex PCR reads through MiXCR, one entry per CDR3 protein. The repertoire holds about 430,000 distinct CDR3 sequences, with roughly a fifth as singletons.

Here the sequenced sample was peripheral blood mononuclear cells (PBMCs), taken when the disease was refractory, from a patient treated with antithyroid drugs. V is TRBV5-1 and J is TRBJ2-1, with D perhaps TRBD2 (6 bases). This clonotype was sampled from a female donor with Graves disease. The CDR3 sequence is CASSFTSTGAGLNEQFF. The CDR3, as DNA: TGCGCCAGCAGTTTTACTAGCACCGGGGCTGGGTTAAATGAGCAGTTCTTC.